The rows below give T cell receptor beta chains drawn from one sample of a study of cytomegalovirus exposure and HLA in healthy donors. Repertoires were generated with immunoSEQ multiplex PCR, while TCRdb's copy carries only in-frame clones and drops some. The data hold about 150,000 clones, with roughly 82% observed a single time. Material for sequencing was PBMCs. The source of these receptors is a male donor in good health and CMV-seronegative. Each CDR3 is given with its conserved first and last residue. A D gene is named only where the DNA matches it firmly. Part of the rows lack a size; the others show once, few, many or a class for expanded clones.

J | D | V | size | CDR3 | DNA
TRBJ2-1 | - | TRBV11-2 | - | CASSIRGAYNEQFF | TGTGCCAGCAGCATCAGGGGGGCCTACAATGAGCAGTTCTTC
TRBJ1-5 | - | TRBV19 | - | CASTTLIGNQPQHF | TGTGCCAGTACCACATTAATTGGCAATCAGCCCCAGCATTTT
TRBJ2-7 | TRBD1 | TRBV4-2 | - | CASSRTGELTYEQYF | TGTGCCAGCAGCCGCACAGGGGAGTTAACCTACGAGCAGTACTTC
TRBJ1-1 | - | TRBV5-6 | - | CASSLQGQQAFF | TGTGCCAGCAGCTTACAGGGACAACAAGCTTTCTTT
TRBJ1-3 | - | TRBV5-1 | - | CASRKGDTGNTIYF | TGCGCCAGCAGAAAGGGAGATACTGGAAACACCATATATTTT
TRBJ1-3 | - | TRBV4-3 | - | CASSQDGRAGNTIYF | TGCGCCAGCAGCCAAGATGGGAGGGCTGGAAACACCATATATTTT
TRBJ2-7 | TRBD2 | TRBV7-6 | - | CASSFSGRAYEQYF | TGTGCCAGCAGCTTTAGCGGGAGGGCCTACGAGCAGTACTTC
TRBJ1-1 | TRBD1 | TRBV6-1 | - | CASRTDRVAEAFF | TGTGCCAGCAGGACGGACAGGGTGGCTGAAGCTTTCTTT
TRBJ2-7 | - | TRBV18 | - | CASSPSGGRYEQYF | TGTGCCAGCTCACCATCCGGGGGAAGGTACGAGCAGTACTTC
TRBJ2-7 | TRBD1 | TRBV2 | - | CASRPGQRLYEQYF | TGTGCCAGCAGGCCGGGACAGAGACTCTACGAGCAGTACTTC
TRBJ2-7 | TRBD2 | TRBV4-1 | once | CASSQGASGNSYEQYF | TGCGCCAGCAGCCAAGGGGCTAGCGGGAATTCCTACGAGCAGTACTTC
TRBJ1-4 | - | TRBV13 | - | CASSLGTSGEKLFF | TGTGCCAGCAGCTTAGGGACTTCTGGGGAAAAACTGTTTTTT
TRBJ2-7 | - | TRBV7-8 | - | CASSFDRQAYEQYF | TGTGCCAGCAGCTTCGACCGACAAGCCTACGAGCAGTACTTC
TRBJ2-1 | - | TRBV2 | - | CASSEFGGHNEQFF | TGTGCCAGCAGTGAGTTTGGGGGCCACAATGAGCAGTTCTTC
TRBJ2-5 | TRBD2 | TRBV6-1 | few | CASSLTSRQTQYF | TGTGCCAGCAGCTTGACTAGCCGGCAGACCCAGTACTTC